This T cell receptor (beta chain) derives from a study of shared clonotypes between healthy human individuals. An approximately 210 ng quantity of DNA, 30,000 to 35,000 T cell genomes, went into the sorted-subset replicate PCRs. Produced via immunoSEQ multiplex PCR; TCRdb's table is partial and in-frame only. The sample shows about 690,000 clones, roughly 87% of them seen only once. The CDR3 loop spans 14 amino acids. The V end lost 1 base, the J end lost 4 bases, and 11 bases lay between the germline ends. CDR1 is MNHEY and CDR2 is SMNVEV in the germline V gene (reference sequence). The study drew its donors from healthy HIV-negative adults without recent acute infections or vaccinations. CD45RO+ cells were combined with CCR7-negative CD45RA+ TemRA cells to form CD8 memory.

This clonotype was sampled from a man between 18 and 35 years old in good health. Some clones in this sample may be carry-over from other donors' samples. The material sequenced was memory CD8+ T cells from PBMCs. The subset: CD45RO+ cells pooled with CCR7-negative TemRA cells. The chain couples TRBV27 to TRBJ2-7; no reliable D call. The CDR3, as DNA: TGTGCCAGCAGTTTATATTTCCCAAGTTACGAGCAGTACTTC. Translating it yields CASSLYFPSYEQYF.